Listed below are T cell receptor beta chains from one sample, sequenced in a study of shared clonotypes between healthy human individuals. Clones were read by immunoSEQ multiplex PCR, and TCRdb kept only the in-frame ones, dropping some. Of around 1.1 million clones detected, roughly 74% appear once; the ten largest clones hold roughly 0.55%. Sequencing used memory CD4+ T cells from PBMCs. These receptors were taken from a man between 18 and 29 years old in good health. Some clones in this sample may be carry-over from other donors' samples. The CDR3 runs from the conserved cysteine through the conserved F or W. The D gene is left open where the match is weak. Size is stated for part of the rows, as once, few or many counts, or as a class when the clone is expanded.

clone_size	d_call	v_call	j_call	cdr3_aa	cdr3_nt
.	.	TRBV5-4	TRBJ1-4	CASSQRGGREKLFF	TGTGCCAGCAGCCAACGTGGGGGGAGAGAAAAACTGTTTTTT
.	TRBD1	TRBV14	TRBJ1-1	CASSQVRPGGFTEAFF	TGTGCCAGCAGCCAAGTTCGTCCAGGGGGATTCACTGAAGCTTTCTTT
.	TRBD1	TRBV6-4	TRBJ2-4	CASSALAGGNIQYF	TGTGCCAGCAGTGCCCTCGCAGGGGGAAACATTCAGTACTTC
.	.	TRBV10-3	TRBJ2-3	CAISEQLQGVTSTDTQYF	TGTGCCATCAGTGAGCAGCTACAGGGAGTCACTAGCACAGATACGCAGTATTTT
.	.	TRBV20-1	TRBJ2-3	CSASESRTQYF	TGCAGTGCTAGCGAGAGCAGAACGCAGTATTTT
.	.	TRBV11-3	TRBJ1-3	CASSGGDPGNTIYF	TGTGCCAGCAGCGGGGGGGATCCTGGAAACACCATATATTTT
.	.	TRBV29-1	TRBJ1-1	CSVDRQGWDTEAFF	TGCAGCGTTGACCGCCAAGGGTGGGACACTGAAGCTTTCTTT
once	TRBD2	TRBV27	TRBJ2-7	CASSLSALAGGLSSYEQYF	TGTGCCAGCAGTTTATCGGCCCTAGCGGGAGGCCTTAGCTCCTACGAGCAGTACTTC
few	.	TRBV4-3	TRBJ2-7	CASSPYSGYEQYF	TGCGCCAGCAGCCCGTACAGCGGGTACGAGCAGTACTTC
.	.	TRBV5-5	TRBJ2-7	CASSLEGSGTYEQYF	TGTGCCAGCAGCTTGGAGGGATCTGGTACTTACGAGCAGTACTTC
.	TRBD1	TRBV18	TRBJ2-1	CASSRVRDSSYNEQFF	TGTGCCAGCTCACGCGTCCGGGACAGCTCCTACAATGAGCAGTTCTTC
.	.	TRBV6-4	TRBJ1-2	CASSVSPGPAVGYTF	TGTGCCAGCAGTGTGTCACCAGGACCGGCTGTCGGCTACACCTTC
.	TRBD2	TRBV5-1	TRBJ2-1	CASSLRLAGSNEQFF	TGCGCCAGCAGCTTAAGACTAGCGGGTAGCAATGAGCAGTTCTTC
.	.	TRBV4-3	TRBJ2-5	CASSHGRSRQETQYF	TGCGCCAGCAGCCACGGCCGGAGCCGCCAAGAGACCCAGTACTTC
.	.	TRBV18	TRBJ2-7	CASSPRQPQASYEQYF	TGTGCCAGCTCACCACGACAACCACAAGCCTCCTACGAGCAGTACTTC
.	.	TRBV5-5	TRBJ2-3	CASSLVQGIDTQYF	TGTGCCAGCAGCTTGGTTCAGGGGATAGATACGCAGTATTTT
.	TRBD1	TRBV7-2	TRBJ2-5	CASSPRFTGGGETQYF	TGTGCCAGCAGCCCCCGATTCACAGGGGGTGGGGAGACCCAGTACTTC
few	.	TRBV27	TRBJ2-7	CASSLERGFNYEQYF	TGTGCCAGCAGTTTGGAGAGGGGTTTCAACTACGAGCAGTACTTC
.	.	TRBV6-1	TRBJ1-2	CASSEQTGGLGYGYTF	TGTGCCAGCAGTGAACAGACGGGGGGGCTAGGCTATGGCTACACCTTC
.	TRBD2	TRBV11-2	TRBJ2-1	CASSLVGGSYEQFF	TGTGCCAGCAGCTTAGTTGGCGGGAGCTATGAGCAGTTCTTC
.	TRBD1	TRBV5-6	TRBJ1-4	CASSSAAGGGASNEKLFF	TGTGCCAGCAGCTCCGCGGCCGGAGGGGGCGCATCTAATGAAAAACTGTTTTTT
.	TRBD2	TRBV7-2	TRBJ2-3	CATAKFIAGVTDTQYF	TGTGCCACCGCGAAGTTTATAGCGGGAGTCACAGATACGCAGTATTTT
few	.	TRBV4-3	TRBJ2-3	CASSQGDTQYF	TGCGCCAGCAGCCAAGGGGATACGCAGTATTTT
once	.	TRBV5-5	TRBJ1-4	CASSLDGHSTEKLFF	TGTGCCAGCAGTTTGGACGGACACTCCACAGAAAAACTGTTTTTT
.	.	TRBV11-3	TRBJ2-1	CASSLREGASYNEQFF	TGTGCCAGCAGCTTACGCGAAGGGGCCTCCTACAATGAGCAGTTCTTC
.	TRBD1	TRBV5-1	TRBJ1-5	CASSEQGFQPQHF	TGCGCCAGCAGCGAACAGGGGTTTCAGCCCCAGCATTTT
once	TRBD2	TRBV4-1	TRBJ2-2	CASSPSGGSNWNTGELFF	TGCGCCAGCAGCCCGTCAGGCGGGAGCAATTGGAACACCGGGGAGCTGTTTTTT
.	TRBD1	TRBV7-3	TRBJ2-2	CASSERQGPWNTGELFF	TGTGCCAGCAGCGAAAGACAGGGGCCTTGGAACACCGGGGAGCTGTTTTTT
.	.	TRBV6-1	TRBJ1-2	CASSASWGSNYGYTF	TGTGCCAGCAGTGCATCGTGGGGCAGCAACTATGGCTACACCTTC
.	.	TRBV5-1	TRBJ1-1	CASSLVQGLEAFF	TGCGCCAGCAGCTTAGTACAGGGCCTTGAAGCTTTCTTT